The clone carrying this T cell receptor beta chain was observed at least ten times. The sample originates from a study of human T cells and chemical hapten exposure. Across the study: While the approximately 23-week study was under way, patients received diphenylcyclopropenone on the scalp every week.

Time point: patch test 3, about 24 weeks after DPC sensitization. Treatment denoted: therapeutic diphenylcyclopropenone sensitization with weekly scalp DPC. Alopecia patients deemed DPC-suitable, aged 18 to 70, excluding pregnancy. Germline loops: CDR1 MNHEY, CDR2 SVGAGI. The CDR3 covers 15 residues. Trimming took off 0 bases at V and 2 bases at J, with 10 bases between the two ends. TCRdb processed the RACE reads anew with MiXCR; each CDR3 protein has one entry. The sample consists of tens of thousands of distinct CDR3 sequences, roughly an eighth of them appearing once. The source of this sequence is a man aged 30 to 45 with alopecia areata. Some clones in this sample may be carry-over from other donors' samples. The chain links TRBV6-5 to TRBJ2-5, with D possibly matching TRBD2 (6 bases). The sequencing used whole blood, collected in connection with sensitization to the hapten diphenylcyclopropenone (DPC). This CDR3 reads CASSYSTGGQETQYF. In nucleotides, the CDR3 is TGTGCCAGCAGTTACTCCACCGGAGGGCAAGAGACCCAGTACTTC.